The clone carrying this T cell receptor beta chain was seen repeatedly, ten times or more. The antigen remains undetermined. Exclusion of patients followed from uncontrolled infection, other autoimmune disease, pregnancy or lactation. Progressors' blood was drawn at hyperthyroidism diagnosis, before ophthalmopathy symptoms. Germline CDR1 MNHEY, CDR2 SVGAGI. Between the trimmed V and J ends, which lost 0 bases and 5 bases, there was a span of 11 bases. The CDR3 is 15 amino acids. These data originate in a study of T cells in Graves' hyperthyroidism and ophthalmopathy. General observations from the study: Model predictions of ophthalmopathy came a median roughly 6.7 months before onset.

RNA transcripts provided the source from which TCR beta CDR3 regions were amplified. Researchers ran a first-round RT-PCR on the TCR CDR3 using the HTBI primer set. MiXCR, run by TCRdb on the multiplex PCR reads, gives a single entry per CDR3 protein. The sample contains under 300,000 distinct CDR3 sequences, about 25% of which appear only once. The source of this sequence is a man aged 35 to 55 with Graves' hyperthyroidism that later progressed to Graves' ophthalmopathy. The sample comprised blood. The chain employs TRBV6-5 and TRBJ1-5; D remains unclear. CDR3 protein: CASSYSAGYHQPQHF. The CDR3 DNA reads as TGTGCCAGCAGTTACTCAGCCGGGTATCATCAGCCCCAGCATTTT.